This entry describes one TCR beta chain. The antigen remains unidentified. The data originate from a study of T cell responses to AZD1222 COVID-19 vaccine. Study conclusions and caveats: Targeting of unmutated variant regions was reportedly seen in nearly half of spike-specific TCRs. Increased Spike-specific TCR breadth and depth were observed after two AZD1222 doses. Females outnumbered males among donors, who were mostly white British; clonal diversity was possibly underestimated. Spike-spanning, vaccine-associated CD4 TCRs were dominant at 160-218 and 743-854.

Sequencing used immunoSEQ multiplex PCR; TCRdb keeps in-frame clones, though not all of them. The sample lists 140,000 to 150,000 clones, 85% to 95% seen once, with approximately 12% in the top ten. Germline assignment: CDR1 MDHEN and CDR2 SYDVKM. The V and J ends lost 4 bases and 6 bases, in that order; junction bases with no gene match: 6. The CDR3 extends over 15 amino acids. This TCR was recovered from an adult who had recovered from COVID-19. This chain joins TRBV28 and TRBJ1-2; 12 nucleotides match TRBD1. Sequencing used peripheral blood, obtained after recovery from COVID-19. As DNA, the CDR3 is TGTGCCAGCAGTTCCCCGGGACAGGGGGCAGATGGCTACACCTTC. Its translation: CASSSPGQGADGYTF.